The 29 T cell receptor beta chains below all came from one sample that was sequenced in a study of blood T cell repertoires in COVID-19 (dated by TCRdb to between 2020 and 2021). Library preparation employed the immunoSEQ multiplex PCR assay. TCRdb stores this immuneACCESS table with in-frame sequences only. Part of the clones is absent; in the studies checked, under half of the shortfall reflects unresolved V genes, and no reason is known for the rest. This sample comprises roughly 150,000 clones, roughly four fifths of them detected only once. The ten largest clones represent 10% to 15% of the sample. The material sequenced was peripheral blood. These receptors were obtained from a man between 65 and 85 years old who had recovered from COVID-19.

The gene calls are TRBV4-1 and TRBJ2-2; D possibly corresponds to TRBD2 (6 bases). In germline, CDR1 is MGHRA, CDR2 YSYEKL. This CDR3 is built from 16 residues. The V gene lost 3 bases and the J gene lost 0 bases, with 11 bases spanning the gap. DNA for the CDR3: TGCGCCAGCAGCCATCGGGGACTCCCGAACACCGGGGAGCTGTTTTTT. Protein sequence: CASSHRGLPNTGELFF.

The chain combines TRBV19 with TRBJ2-1; tentatively, D is TRBD2 (6 bases). Germline V gives CDR1 LNHDA, CDR2 SQIVND (reference sequence). Trimming took off 4 bases at V and 1 base at J, with 11 bases between the two ends. The CDR3 contains 15 residues. The DNA of the CDR3 is TGTGCCAGTAGTAGACCTAGCGCATCCTACAATGAGCAGTTCTTC. Protein sequence: CASSRPSASYNEQFF.

Only one count was recorded for this clone. The chain is built from TRBV14 and TRBJ2-5; TRBD2 agrees at 8 bases. Germline loops: CDR1 SGHDN, CDR2 FVKESK. V gave up 3 bases and J gave up 4 bases; unmatched junction bases: 7. This CDR3 contains 15 residues. The chain's CDR3 is CASSQTGLARETQYF. The CDR3, as DNA: TGTGCCAGCAGCCAGACCGGACTAGCCCGAGAGACCCAGTACTTC.

The genes are TRBV9 and TRBJ2-5; weak D call: TRBD2 (5 bases). Germline assignment: CDR1 SGDLS and CDR2 YYNGEE. Deletions cut 0 bases from V and 9 bases from J, with 18 bases between. The CDR3 runs to 15 residues. The CDR3 sequence is CASSVAPTSGRAQYF. In nucleotides, the CDR3 is TGTGCCAGCAGCGTAGCTCCCACCAGCGGTCGGGCCCAGTACTTC.

This clone has a handful of counts. The V and J genes are TRBV28 and TRBJ2-7, with 7 positions matching TRBD2. The germline V gene encodes CDR1 MDHEN and CDR2 SYDVKM. The V gene end was trimmed by 6 bases and the J gene end by 0 bases; junction bases not matched to a gene: 5. CDR3 size: 14 residues. In DNA, the CDR3 is TGTGCCAGCAGGAGGGGCGGGAGCTCCTACGAGCAGTACTTC. Protein product: CASRRGGSSYEQYF.

The CDR3 nucleotides are TGTGCCACCAGCCCGATCAGAGGGAGAGGCAATCAGCCCCAGCATTTT. Translating it yields CATSPIRGRGNQPQHF. The chain has TRBV15 and TRBJ1-5; D gene ambiguous. The CDR3 spans 16 residues. Trimming took off 5 bases at V and 2 bases at J, with 16 bases between the two ends. CDR1 is LNHNV and CDR2 is YYDKDF in the germline V gene (reference sequence).

This clone was seen a handful of times. V usage is TRBV19 and J usage is TRBJ2-7; 11 bases line up with TRBD1. This CDR3 has 16 amino acids. The ends lost 3 bases at V and 6 bases at J; junction bases unmatched: 10. CDR1 LNHDA and CDR2 SQIVND come from the germline V gene (reference sequence). CDR3 region: CASSIRSGTGGSEQYF. The CDR3 DNA reads TGTGCCAGTAGTATTCGGTCCGGGACAGGGGGAAGCGAGCAGTACTTC.

This clone has a single count. The gene calls are TRBV5-1 and TRBJ2-5; no firm D call. Trimming removed 0 bases from V and 1 base from J, with 7 bases in between. This CDR3 region has 14 residues. The germline CDR1 and CDR2 sequences are SGHRS and YFSETQ. The CDR3 is CASSLDSFQETQYF. The CDR3 nucleotides read TGCGCCAGCAGCTTGGACAGTTTCCAAGAGACCCAGTACTTC.

The chain has TRBV2 and TRBJ2-7; D is unclear. There are 13 residues in the CDR3. Germline V gene sequence: CDR1 SNHLY, CDR2 FYNNEI. Trimming took 1 base from V and 6 from J, leaving 10 bases between them. This chain's CDR3 is CASSEGSGIEQYF. The CDR3 bases are TGTGCCAGCAGTGAAGGGTCAGGAATCGAGCAGTACTTC.

This chain links TRBV5-1 with TRBJ2-3, with D possibly being TRBD1 (5 bases). This CDR3 has 14 residues. V was cut by 0 bases and J by 4 bases, with 9 bases left in between. Germline CDR1 and CDR2: SGHRS and YFSETQ. The CDR3, as DNA: TGCGCCAGCAGCTTGGAAGGGGTTCCAGATACGCAGTATTTT. This translates into CASSLEGVPDTQYF.

The chain joins TRBV5-1 to TRBJ2-7, with 7 bases fitting TRBD1. The CDR3 is 13 residues long. From germline, CDR1 is SGHRS and CDR2 YFSETQ. V trimming: 6 bases; J trimming: 4 bases; junction bases outside the gene matches: 7. The CDR3 region has the DNA TGCGCCAGCAATGGGGACAGCCCATACGAGCAGTACTTC. Translation gives CASNGDSPYEQYF.

The V gene is TRBV5-1, the J gene TRBJ2-2, with 7 bases fitting TRBD1. J lost 0 bases, V lost 8 bases, and 13 bases had no gene match. The CDR3 consists of 17 residues. CDR1 and CDR2 from the germline V gene are SGHRS and YFSETQ. CDR3 sequence: CARKLEWDSSNTGELFF. For the CDR3, the DNA is TGCGCCAGGAAACTAGAGTGGGACAGCTCGAACACCGGGGAGCTGTTTTTT.

The chain employs TRBV5-1 and TRBJ2-5, with 8 bases lining up with TRBD2. There are 15 residues in the CDR3. V shed 3 bases and J 4 bases; nucleotides not matched to a gene: 8. The germline V gene encodes CDR1 SGHRS and CDR2 YFSETQ. The CDR3 here is CASSSQAGAGETQYF. The CDR3 bases are TGCGCCAGCAGCTCCCAAGCGGGAGCGGGAGAGACCCAGTACTTC.

The CDR3 here is CSARGYEQFF. The CDR3 coding sequence is TGCAGTGCCCGGGGGTATGAGCAGTTCTTC. This rearrangement joins TRBV20-1 to TRBJ2-1; a possible D gene is TRBD2 (6 bases). Germline-derived CDR1 and CDR2 are DFQATT and SNEGSKA (reference sequence). The V end was cut by 6 bases, the J end by 8 bases, with 8 bases between. The CDR3 is 10 amino acids.

CDR3: CASGLVGTSVNEQFF. Here the CDR3 DNA reads TGTGCTAGTGGTTTGGTGGGGACTAGCGTAAATGAGCAGTTCTTC. The chain employs TRBV12-5 and TRBJ2-1; TRBD2 agrees at 10 bases. The CDR3 has 15 amino acids. Germline values: CDR1 LGHNT, CDR2 FRNRAP. Trimming cost V 0 bases and J 7 bases; bases outside gene matches: 3.

The rearrangement links TRBV3-1 (or the pseudogene TRBV3-2) to TRBJ1-2; D not resolved. V was trimmed by 4 bases and J by 3 bases, leaving 9 bases between them. This CDR3 spans 13 amino acids. Germline V gene lookup returns CDR1 LGHDT and CDR2 YNNKEL (reference sequence). The DNA for the CDR3 is TGTGCCAGCAGCCCGACGGACTACTATGGCTACACCTTC. Protein sequence: CASSPTDYYGYTF.

J is TRBJ2-1 and V is TRBV10-3; 11 bases map to TRBD2. The V and J ends lost 6 bases and 2 bases, in that order; junction bases with no gene match: 3. CDR3 length equals 15 residues. In germline, CDR1 is ENHRY, CDR2 SYGVKD. CDR3 nucleotides: TGTGCCATCAGGACTAGCGGGAAGGCCTACAATGAGCAGTTCTTC. Amino acids: CAIRTSGKAYNEQFF.

The J gene is TRBJ1-2, the V gene TRBV2; D is unresolved. The V and J ends lost 6 bases and 3 bases respectively, with 5 bases between them. The germline V gene has CDR1 SNHLY and CDR2 FYNNEI. This CDR3 region has 11 residues. The CDR3 region is CASRRDYGYTF. DNA for the CDR3: TGTGCCAGCAGACGGGACTATGGCTACACCTTC.

The chain uses TRBV3-1 (or the pseudogene TRBV3-2) and TRBJ2-1; TRBD2 might be the D (6 bases). The CDR3 has 15 residues. V dropped 9 bases and J dropped 6 bases, with 21 bases sitting between them. Germline CDR1 reads LGHDT; CDR2 reads YNNKEL (reference sequence). The CDR3 loop reads CASKPTGTWSNEQFF. CDR3 bases: TGTGCCAGTAAACCTACCGGGACTTGGTCCAATGAGCAGTTCTTC.

There are a few counts of this clone. The rearrangement joins TRBV5-1 to TRBJ1-3, with D tentatively TRBD1 (5 bases). CDR1 and CDR2 (germline): SGHRS, YFSETQ. The CDR3 totals 16 residues. Trimming took off 0 bases at V and 0 bases at J, with 10 bases between the two ends. The CDR3 is CASSLGPTDSGNTIYF. DNA for the CDR3: TGCGCCAGCAGCTTGGGCCCGACAGACTCTGGAAACACCATATATTTT.

The chain combines TRBV10-1 with TRBJ2-1; 11 bases match TRBD2. The ends lost 6 bases at V and 2 bases at J; junction bases unmatched: 3. The length of the CDR3 is 15 residues. CDR1 is WNHNN and CDR2 is SYGVQD in the germline V gene (reference sequence). The CDR3 loop reads CASSSTSGTYNEQFF. CDR3 sequence (DNA): TGCGCCAGCAGCTCGACTAGCGGGACCTACAATGAGCAGTTCTTC.

The V call is TRBV24-1, the J call TRBJ2-3, with TRBD2 matching 16 bases. With 7 bases clipped from V and 5 bases from J, the junction kept 5 bases outside the gene matches. The germline V gene has CDR1 KGHDR and CDR2 SFDVKD. CDR3 length: 16 residues. The CDR3 coding sequence is TGTGCCACCAGCAAGGGGACTAGCGGGAGGGTAGATACGCAGTATTTT. Translation: CATSKGTSGRVDTQYF.

The chain recombines TRBV5-6 with TRBJ2-7; TRBD1 matches at 8 bases. Unmatched junction bases numbered 2, after V lost 3 bases and J lost 0 bases. The CDR3 consists of 14 residues. CDR1 is SGHDT and CDR2 is YYEEEE in the germline V gene. CDR3 loop: CASSWGQDSYEQYF. The CDR3 nucleotides read TGTGCCAGCAGCTGGGGACAGGACTCCTACGAGCAGTACTTC.

This chain links TRBV28 with TRBJ1-4; D is unresolved. Germline V gene lookup returns CDR1 MDHEN and CDR2 SYDVKM. Trimming cost V 6 bases and J 8 bases, with 13 bases left between them. This CDR3 contains 13 residues. DNA of the CDR3: TGTGCCAGCAGCCGCGGGGTTGAGGAAAAACTGTTTTTT. Its protein product is CASSRGVEEKLFF.

The gene calls are TRBV7-8 and TRBJ2-2, with 12 positions matching TRBD2. V was pared by 1 base and J by 6 bases, with 3 bases of the junction left unmatched. The CDR3 contains 16 residues. CDR1 is SGHVS and CDR2 is FQNEAQ in the germline V gene. This CDR3 is CASSLGLAGAAGELFF. The CDR3 DNA reads TGTGCCAGCAGCTTAGGACTAGCGGGAGCTGCCGGGGAGCTGTTTTTT.

The rearrangement joins TRBV7-9 to TRBJ1-2, with D perhaps matching TRBD1 (6 bases). With 1 base removed from V and 3 bases from J, the gap between germline ends came to 9 bases. Looked up from germline, CDR1 is SEHNR and CDR2 is FQNEAQ (reference sequence). The CDR3 spans 14 residues. Here the CDR3 reads CASSLDPGDYGYTF. CDR3 nucleotide sequence: TGTGCCAGCAGCTTAGATCCAGGGGACTATGGCTACACCTTC.

The genes are TRBV27 and TRBJ1-6, with 9 bases that match TRBD1. V gave up 7 bases and J gave up 9 bases; unmatched junction bases: 7. Germline V gene data show CDR1 as MNHEY and CDR2 as SMNVEV (reference sequence). The CDR3 spans 14 residues. This chain's CDR3 is CASTPGQGSSPLHF. In DNA form, the CDR3 reads TGTGCCAGCACCCCGGGACAGGGTTCTTCACCCCTCCACTTT.

This clone came up many times. The chain is built from TRBV6-1 and TRBJ2-5, with D hard to call. The CDR3 has 14 amino acids. Trimming stripped 2 bases from V and 4 bases from J, with 11 bases between. Germline V gives CDR1 MNHNS, CDR2 SASEGT. The CDR3: CASSEFYRRETQYF. In nucleotides, the CDR3 is TGTGCCAGCAGTGAATTTTACAGAAGAGAGACCCAGTACTTC.

This clone has just one count. CDR3 sequence: CASSRRGLGEGAEQFF. In DNA form, the CDR3 reads TGTGCCAGCAGCCGCAGGGGGTTAGGAGAAGGGGCAGAGCAGTTCTTC. The chain combines TRBV7-9 with TRBJ2-1, with TRBD1 matching over 7 bases. The CDR3 length is 16 residues. The germline CDR1 and CDR2 sequences are SEHNR and FQNEAQ (reference sequence). Trimming removed 5 bases from V and 10 bases from J; junction bases left unmatched: 17.